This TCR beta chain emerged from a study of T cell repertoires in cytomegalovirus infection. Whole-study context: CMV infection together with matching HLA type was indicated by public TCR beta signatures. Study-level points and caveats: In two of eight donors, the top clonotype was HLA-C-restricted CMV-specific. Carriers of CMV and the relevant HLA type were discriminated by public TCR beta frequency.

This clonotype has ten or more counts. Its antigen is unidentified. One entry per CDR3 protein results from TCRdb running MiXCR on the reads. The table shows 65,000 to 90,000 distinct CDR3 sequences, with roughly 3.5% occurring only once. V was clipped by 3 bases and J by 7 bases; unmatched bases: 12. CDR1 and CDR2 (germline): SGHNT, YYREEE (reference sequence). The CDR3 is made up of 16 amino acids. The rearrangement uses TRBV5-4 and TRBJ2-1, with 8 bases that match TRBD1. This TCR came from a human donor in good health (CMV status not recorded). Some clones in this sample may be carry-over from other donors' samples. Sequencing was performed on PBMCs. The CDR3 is CASSYERDRRTNEQFF. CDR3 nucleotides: TGTGCCAGCAGCTATGAACGGGACAGGCGTACAAATGAGCAGTTCTTC.